Each of the 32 T cell receptor beta chains below was sequenced from the same sample in a study of neurological immune-mediated disorders. TCRdb analysed the 5' RACE reads with MiXCR anew, one entry per CDR3 protein. The table shows 20,000 to 25,000 distinct CDR3 sequences, with around 16% occurring only once. The sequenced material came from CD8+ T cells from blood. The origin of the receptors is a woman in her late teens or twenties with multiple sclerosis.

This clonotype was seen many times. The gene calls are TRBV25-1 and TRBJ2-3, with 9 positions matching TRBD2. With V trimmed by 2 bases and J by 5 bases, 8 bases remained unmatched. CDR1 is MGHDK and CDR2 is SYGVNS in the germline V gene. The CDR3 totals 16 residues. Here the CDR3 reads CASSETAGGRLDTQYF. The CDR3, as DNA: TGTGCCAGCAGTGAAACCGCGGGAGGGCGTTTAGATACGCAGTATTTT.

The table lists this clonotype with many counts. The chain combines TRBV7-3 with TRBJ2-1; 11 nucleotides line up with TRBD2. From germline, CDR1 is SGHTA and CDR2 FQGTGA. The CDR3 is 15 residues long. Unmatched junction bases numbered 7, after V lost 5 bases and J lost 7 bases. The CDR3 sequence is CASSLAGGTGNEQFF. CDR3 sequence (DNA): TGTGCCAGCAGCCTAGCGGGGGGTACCGGAAATGAGCAGTTCTTC.

This clonotype was recorded at least ten times. V and J are TRBV4-3 and TRBJ2-1; TRBD2 might be the D (5 bases). CDR1 LGHNA and CDR2 YSLEER come from the germline V gene. This CDR3 comprises 15 residues. The V and J ends lost 4 bases and 0 bases respectively, with 10 bases between them. This CDR3 reads CASSPAGLSYNEQFF. In DNA, the CDR3 is TGCGCCAGCAGCCCGGCCGGACTCTCCTACAATGAGCAGTTCTTC.

In this sample, this clonotype turned up a few times. The chain joins TRBV5-1 to TRBJ2-1, with TRBD2 matching 10 bases. Per the germline V gene, CDR1 is SGHRS and CDR2 is YFSETQ. CDR3 length equals 21 residues. V shed 0 bases and J 4 bases; nucleotides not matched to a gene: 19. The CDR3 DNA sequence: TGCGCCAGCAGCTTGGCGATTGGACTAGCGGAGGTTTCCTCAATTTACAATGAGCAGTTCTTC. This translates into CASSLAIGLAEVSSIYNEQFF.

There are many counts of this clonotype. The chain is built from TRBV10-3 and TRBJ2-7; TRBD1 agrees at 8 bases. Germline V gene lookup returns CDR1 ENHRY and CDR2 SYGVKD. V dropped 11 bases and J dropped 2; count of bases not matched to a gene: 5. The CDR3 contains 12 residues. CDR3 nucleotides: TGTGCCCACGGGACAGGAGCCTACGAGCAGTACTTC. It is translated as CAHGTGAYEQYF.

This clonotype has at least ten counts. V gene TRBV10-3 combines with J gene TRBJ1-5, with D uncertain. The CDR3 has 13 residues. Germline loops: CDR1 ENHRY, CDR2 SYGVKD. V was pared by 4 bases and J by 4 bases, with 8 bases between. DNA of the CDR3: TGTGCCATCAGTGGACGGATTAATCAGCCCCAGCATTTT. As protein: CAISGRINQPQHF.

This clonotype was seen many times. The J gene is TRBJ2-1, the V gene TRBV5-6, with 11 nucleotides matching TRBD1. With V trimmed by 4 bases and J by 3 bases, 9 bases remained unmatched. CDR3 length equals 17 residues. The germline CDR1 and CDR2 sequences are SGHDT and YYEEEE. The CDR3 here is CASSPTGTGGIYNEQFF. Here the CDR3 DNA reads TGTGCCAGCAGCCCAACCGGGACAGGGGGAATCTACAATGAGCAGTTCTTC.

This clonotype occurred many times. J is TRBJ2-2 and V is TRBV6-5; D perhaps matches TRBD1 (6 bases). Trimming shortened V by 5 bases and J by 6 bases, and 7 bases separated the two germline ends. The CDR3 consists of 12 residues. The V gene's germline CDR1 is MNHEY and CDR2 SVGAGI. The CDR3 loop is CASSTGSGELFF. In DNA, the CDR3 is TGTGCCAGCAGTACAGGGTCCGGGGAGCTGTTTTTT.

This clonotype was observed a single time. The rearrangement uses TRBV7-2 and TRBJ2-1, with TRBD1 matching 8 bases. The CDR3 extends over 12 amino acids. CDR1 is SGHTA and CDR2 is FQGNSA in the germline V gene. Germline trimming cut 1 base from V and 15 bases from J; bases unmatched to any gene: 5. Here the CDR3 reads CASSLERQGWFF. The CDR3 DNA follows: TGTGCCAGCAGCTTAGAGAGACAGGGGTGGTTCTTC. Combining the CDR3 with reference TRBV7-2 and TRBJ2-1 gives the whole variable domain GAGVSQSPSNKVTEKGKDVELRCDPISGHTALYWYRQSLGQGLEFLIYFQGNSAPDKSGLPSDRFSAERTGGSVSTLTIQRTQQEDSAVYLCASSLERQGWFFGPGTRLTVL.

At least ten counts were recorded for this clonotype. CDR3: CASRKKAGGLQETQYF. DNA for the CDR3: TGCGCCAGCAGAAAAAAAGCGGGAGGGTTACAAGAGACCCAGTACTTC. This rearrangement joins TRBV5-1 to TRBJ2-5; 10 nucleotides align to TRBD2. The trim removed 5 bases at V and 2 bases at J, leaving 9 bases unmatched. CDR1 and CDR2 from the germline V gene are SGHRS and YFSETQ. The CDR3 has 16 amino acids.

Within the sample, this clonotype is medium-sized (0.01 to 0.1%). The rearrangement joins TRBV27 to TRBJ2-7, with 7 positions matching TRBD1. The CDR3 length is 15 residues. Trimming took 5 bases from V and 2 from J; bases not matched to a gene: 9. The V gene's germline CDR1 is MNHEY and CDR2 SMNVEV (reference sequence). The CDR3 reads CASSPGGGQAYEQYV. The CDR3 DNA reads as TGTGCCAGCAGTCCCGGAGGCGGACAGGCCTACGAGCAGTACGTC.

The V and J genes are TRBV28 and TRBJ2-1, with TRBD2 matching 9 bases. V was pared by 6 bases and J by 3 bases, with 9 bases of the junction left unmatched. There are 16 residues in the CDR3. Germline-derived CDR1 and CDR2 are MDHEN and SYDVKM. CDR3 loop: CASSDRAGGNYNEQFF. The CDR3 DNA sequence: TGTGCCAGCAGCGATAGGGCGGGGGGGAACTACAATGAGCAGTTCTTC.

This clonotype was recorded many times. This chain links TRBV3-1 with TRBJ1-1, with a tentative D call TRBD1 (5 bases). The germline gives CDR1 LGHDT, CDR2 YNNKEL (reference sequence). The CDR3 length is 13 residues. The germline V and J ends were trimmed by 4 bases and 1 base, with 7 bases remaining between them. As DNA, the CDR3 is TGTGCCAGCAGCCCGACAGAGAACACTGAAGCTTTCTTT. As protein: CASSPTENTEAFF.

Ten or more counts support this clonotype. The rearrangement links TRBV7-6 to TRBJ2-2; 8 bases match TRBD2. J gave up 5 bases and V 4 bases, and 9 bases lay outside the gene matches. This CDR3 region has 16 residues. CDR1 and CDR2 (germline): SGHVS, FNYEAQ. DNA for the CDR3: TGTGCCAGCAGCTCTGGCTCGGGAGGGATTACCGGGGAGCTGTTTTTT. It codes for CASSSGSGGITGELFF.

This clonotype has at least ten counts. The chain combines TRBV6-2 or TRBV6-3 with TRBJ2-2, with 12 positions matching TRBD2. V gave up 6 bases and J gave up 3 bases; unmatched junction bases: 8. Germline values: CDR1 MNHEY, CDR2 SVGEGT. The CDR3 length is 17 residues. CDR3 residues: CASRSLAGGPHTGELFF. The CDR3 DNA reads as TGTGCCAGCAGATCTCTAGCGGGAGGGCCCCACACCGGGGAGCTGTTTTTT.

This clonotype has a count of ten or more. The V call is TRBV15, the J call TRBJ2-1; D assignment may be TRBD1 or TRBD2 (6 bases each). Germline CDR1 is LNHNV and CDR2 is YYDKDF (reference sequence). This CDR3 region has 16 residues. V lost 0 bases to trimming and J lost 2 bases, with 11 bases between them. Written as DNA, the CDR3 is TGTGCCACCAGCAGAGATGGTGGGGGGCCCTACAATGAGCAGTTCTTC. It encodes CATSRDGGGPYNEQFF.

This rearrangement joins TRBV6-4 to TRBJ1-6; unclear D gene. Germline lookup yields CDR1 MRHNA and CDR2 SNTAGT. The CDR3 has 16 amino acids. V lost 0 bases, J lost 3 bases, and 9 bases lay in between. The CDR3 sequence: CASSDSTADYNSPLHF. CDR3 DNA sequence: TGTGCCAGCAGTGACTCGACGGCAGACTATAATTCACCCCTCCACTTT.

This clonotype was counted at least ten times. This chain joins TRBV20-1 and TRBJ1-2, with 8 bases aligning to TRBD1. This CDR3 region has 14 residues. V shed 0 bases, J shed 5 bases, and the junction held 5 bases outside the gene matches. From germline, CDR1 is DFQATT and CDR2 SNEGSKA (reference sequence). The CDR3 DNA reads TGCAGTGCTAGAGATACAGGGGGGAGGTATGGCTACACCTTC. This sequence encodes CSARDTGGRYGYTF.

This clonotype occurred many times. The J gene is TRBJ1-1, the V gene TRBV29-1; D is uncertain. The CDR3 runs 14 residues. The V and J ends lost 0 bases and 2 bases respectively, with 10 bases between them. Germline values: CDR1 SQVTM, CDR2 ANQGSEA. This CDR3 reads CSVEDPTSNTEAFF. The CDR3 nucleotides read TGCAGCGTTGAAGACCCCACGAGCAACACTGAAGCTTTCTTT.

The table lists this clonotype with many counts. The chain carries TRBV6-5 and TRBJ2-5, with a weak D call TRBD1 (5 bases). Germline values: CDR1 MNHEY, CDR2 SVGAGI. The V end was cut by 8 bases, the J end by 1 base, with 8 bases between. This CDR3 spans 12 amino acids. The CDR3 DNA reads as TGTGCCAGCCCGGACATCCAAGAGACCCAGTACTTC. The encoded protein is CASPDIQETQYF.

The sample holds many counts of this clonotype. The chain links TRBV29-1 to TRBJ2-1; 10 nucleotides match TRBD2. Per germline, CDR1 SQVTM and CDR2 ANQGSEA. V trimming: 7 bases; J trimming: 5 bases; junction bases outside the gene matches: 14. The CDR3 consists of 16 residues. CDR3 in DNA: TGCAGCGCGGACGAAAGAGGACTAGCGGTGAACAATGAGCAGTTCTTC. Amino acid sequence: CSADERGLAVNNEQFF.

The chain combines TRBV6-5 with TRBJ2-4; 15 bases match TRBD2. CDR1 and CDR2 from the germline V gene are MNHEY and SVGAGI. The CDR3 covers 17 residues. Trimming removed 5 bases from V and 8 bases from J; junction bases left unmatched: 10. DNA of the CDR3: TGTGCCAGCAGTCAAACGGGACTAGCGGGGGGATTTGACATTCAGTACTTC. Amino acid sequence: CASSQTGLAGGFDIQYF.

This clonotype was seen ten or more times. The rearrangement uses TRBV7-9 and TRBJ2-7; 10 nucleotides line up with TRBD1. CDR1 and CDR2 (germline): SEHNR, FQNEAQ (reference sequence). V gave up 4 bases and J gave up 5 bases; unmatched junction bases: 11. The CDR3 spans 16 residues. The DNA for the CDR3 is TGTGCCAGCAGCTATCCGTCCTTGGGACAGGGGAACGAGCAGTACTTC. Amino acid sequence: CASSYPSLGQGNEQYF.

This clonotype was seen repeatedly, ten times or more. This chain links TRBV5-1 with TRBJ1-2; D might be TRBD1 (5 bases). Germline CDR1 reads SGHRS; CDR2 reads YFSETQ. V was clipped by 0 bases and J by 2 bases, with 14 bases between them. The CDR3 loop spans 16 amino acids. CDR3 in DNA: TGCGCCAGCAGCTTGGAGGTGGGGACGGGCAACTATGGCTACACCTTC. It yields the protein CASSLEVGTGNYGYTF.

By share of the sample, this clonotype is medium-sized. This sequence joins TRBV29-1 and TRBJ2-2; no clear D gene. Germline V gene sequence: CDR1 SQVTM, CDR2 ANQGSEA. The CDR3 extends over 13 amino acids. V gave up 6 bases and J gave up 3 bases, with 11 bases separating them. This CDR3 reads CSVSKDYTGELFF. In DNA, the CDR3 is TGCAGCGTGAGCAAGGATTACACCGGGGAGCTGTTTTTT.

This clonotype occurred many times. This chain joins TRBV10-3 and TRBJ2-3, with TRBD2 as a possible D gene (6 bases). This CDR3 spans 15 amino acids. The germline V and J ends were trimmed by 3 bases and 2 bases, with 12 bases remaining between them. Per germline, CDR1 ENHRY and CDR2 SYGVKD. The CDR3 region is CAISDVIADTDTQYF. As DNA, the CDR3 is TGTGCCATCAGTGACGTGATAGCGGACACAGATACGCAGTATTTT.

The table lists this clonotype with many counts. The V call is TRBV20-1, the J call TRBJ1-1, with D unclear. Germline V gene sequence: CDR1 DFQATT, CDR2 SNEGSKA (reference sequence). V gave up 6 bases and J gave up 2 bases, with 10 bases separating them. The length of the CDR3 is 12 residues. The CDR3 DNA sequence: TGCAGTGCCCCGCACGGAAACACTGAAGCTTTCTTT. Translating it yields CSAPHGNTEAFF.

J is TRBJ2-7 and V is TRBV12-3 or TRBV12-4; 9 positions agree with TRBD1. This CDR3 region has 17 residues. V was pared by 5 bases and J by 6 bases, with 17 bases of the junction left unmatched. The CDR3 DNA reads as TGTGCCAGCAGTCCAAGGGGACAGGGCGCCGCGAAGCCCGAGCAGTACTTC. As protein: CASSPRGQGAAKPEQYF.

There are many counts of this clonotype. The chain couples TRBV29-1 to TRBJ1-5; D not certain. CDR1 and CDR2 from the germline V gene are SQVTM and ANQGSEA. V gave up 1 base and J gave up 4 bases, with 8 bases separating them. The CDR3 totals 13 residues. CDR3 nucleotides: TGCAGCGTTGAAGGAGAAGGGAATCAGCCCCAGCATTTT. This encodes CSVEGEGNQPQHF.

Ten or more counts support this clonotype. The CDR3 DNA is TGTGCCAGCTCCTATGGGCGAACTGAAGCTTTCTTT. Protein sequence: CASSYGRTEAFF. The rearrangement uses TRBV6-6 and TRBJ1-1; D is unclear. CDR3 length: 12 residues. Trimming took 8 bases from V and 5 from J, leaving 12 bases between them. Germline lookup yields CDR1 MNHNY and CDR2 SVGAGI (reference sequence).

This sequence joins TRBV5-1 and TRBJ2-2; no definite D call. Per germline, CDR1 SGHRS and CDR2 YFSETQ. CDR3 length: 15 residues. V gave up 2 bases and J gave up 5 bases, with 13 bases separating them. The CDR3, as DNA: TGCGCCAGCAGCTTCGGTAGGCCGGATACCGGGGAGCTGTTTTTT. The encoded protein is CASSFGRPDTGELFF.

This clonotype appeared many times. The V call is TRBV28, the J call TRBJ2-7; TRBD1 aligns across 7 bases. CDR1 MDHEN and CDR2 SYDVKM come from the germline V gene. The CDR3 is made up of 13 amino acids. V gave up 6 bases and J gave up 5 bases; unmatched junction bases: 7. The CDR3 DNA follows: TGTGCCAGCAGACAGGGGAAGGAGGACGAGCAGTACGTC. Residues: CASRQGKEDEQYV.